The sequence of this T cell receptor beta chain was determined in a study of blood T cell repertoires in COVID-19. Background on the study: Both acute and convalescent COVID-19 samples were obtained from the United States, Italy and Spain.

The data were produced by immunoSEQ multiplex PCR, yet TCRdb's version contains in-frame clones alone and is incomplete. The sample holds about 170,000 clones, around 80% seen once. Participants reported their clinical history, and cohort assignment relied on those reports. The CDR3 is made up of 18 amino acids. In germline, CDR1 is SGHDT, CDR2 YYEEEE. V lost 3 bases to trimming and J lost 0 bases, with 18 bases between them. The sequence was collected from a woman in her forties or fifties in a cohort exposed to, infected with or recovered from COVID-19 (not recorded which). The V gene is TRBV5-6, the J gene TRBJ1-4, with D uncertain. Sequencing was performed on PBMCs or T cells enriched from blood (not recorded which). CDR3 coding DNA: TGTGCCAGCAGCTCGAGAGCTACAGACACTGCAACTAATGAAAAACTGTTTTTT. This translates into CASSSRATDTATNEKLFF.